Listed here are 18 T cell receptor beta chains from one sample, sequenced in a study of shared clonotypes between healthy human individuals. The repertoire was sequenced with immunoSEQ multiplex PCR; TCRdb's copy has only in-frame clones and lacks some. The top ten clones hold more than 0.5% of a sample with about 1.1 million clones, about 84% of them seen once. The specimen sequenced was memory CD4+ T cells from PBMCs. The subset was: CD45RA-negative fraction. Every receptor here comes from a man aged 18-30 years in good health. Some clones in this sample may be carry-over from other donors' samples.

J is TRBJ2-7 and V is TRBV27, with 7 nucleotides matching TRBD1. This CDR3 has 12 amino acids. The V gene's germline CDR1 is MNHEY and CDR2 SMNVEV (reference sequence). With V trimmed by 5 bases and J by 3 bases, 1 base remained unmatched. CDR3 in amino acids: CASSNRGYEQYF. CDR3 coding DNA: TGTGCCAGCAGTAACAGGGGCTACGAGCAGTACTTC.

The chain links TRBV9 to TRBJ2-3, with 7 positions matching TRBD2. There are 16 residues in the CDR3. Germline CDR1 and CDR2: SGDLS and YYNGEE. The ends lost 3 bases at V and 0 bases at J; junction bases unmatched: 7. This CDR3 reads CASSALSSGSTDTQYF. CDR3 nucleotide sequence: TGTGCCAGCAGCGCCTTGTCTAGCGGTAGCACAGATACGCAGTATTTT.

The V and J genes are TRBV4-1 and TRBJ1-4, with D possibly TRBD1 on 6 matching bases. Trimming removed 4 bases at V and 8 bases at J, with 11 bases between. CDR3 length: 13 residues. Germline CDR1 reads MGHRA; CDR2 reads YSYEKL. As DNA, the CDR3 is TGCGCCAGCAGCCTTACTAGGGGGGAAAAACTGTTTTTT. Translating it yields CASSLTRGEKLFF.

This CDR3 reads CASSFGFARDSQETQYF. The CDR3 bases are TGTGCCAGCAGCTTTGGCTTCGCCCGGGACAGCCAAGAGACCCAGTACTTC. The V gene is TRBV7-9, the J gene TRBJ2-5; 7 bases match TRBD1. The CDR3 contains 17 residues. V shed 3 bases and J 1 base; nucleotides not matched to a gene: 11. Germline CDR1 is SEHNR and CDR2 is FQNEAQ (reference sequence).

V usage is TRBV18 and J usage is TRBJ2-5, with 8 bases that match TRBD1. CDR3 length: 13 amino acids. Germline V gives CDR1 KGHSH, CDR2 LQKENI. V lost 5 bases and J lost 5; bases outside the gene matches: 4. CDR3 amino acids: CASSSDRVETQYF. The CDR3 DNA reads as TGTGCCAGCTCATCGGACAGGGTGGAGACCCAGTACTTC.

Regarding this clone: The same CDR3 is also encoded by other DNA sequences in this sample. The chain recombines TRBV5-1 with TRBJ2-7; TRBD1 is a possible D gene (5 bases). The CDR3 is made up of 14 amino acids. Germline V CDR1 and CDR2: SGHRS, YFSETQ. With 0 bases removed from V and 1 base from J, the gap between germline ends came to 8 bases. The CDR3 loop is CASSLVQGSYEQYF. Written as DNA, the CDR3 is TGCGCCAGCAGCTTGGTGCAGGGTTCCTACGAGCAGTACTTC. Looking up the rest from reference TRBV5-1 and TRBJ2-7 gives the full variable domain: KAGVTQTPRYLIKTRGQQVTLSCSPISGHRSVSWYQQTPGQGLQFLFEYFSETQRNKGNFPGRFSGRQFSNSRSEMNVSTLELGDSALYLCASSLVQGSYEQYFGPGTRLTVT.

The V call is TRBV29-1, the J call TRBJ2-1; 9 bases line up with TRBD1. Unmatched junction bases numbered 15, after V lost 7 bases and J lost 8 bases. CDR3 length equals 15 residues. In germline, CDR1 is SQVTM, CDR2 ANQGSEA. The CDR3 bases are TGCAGCGGCGGAGGGGGACAGGGAGGAATGGATGAGCAGTTCTTC. Its protein product is CSGGGGQGGMDEQFF.

CDR3 coding DNA: TGTGCCAGCAGCTTAGCCCCCGCCTCCTACAATGAGCAGTTCTTC. Residues: CASSLAPASYNEQFF. The chain carries TRBV11-2 and TRBJ2-1; no reliable D call. The V and J ends lost 1 base and 0 bases respectively, with 7 bases between them. CDR3 length equals 15 residues. The germline V gene encodes CDR1 SGHAT and CDR2 FQNNGV.

The rearrangement joins TRBV28 to TRBJ1-5, with TRBD1 identical over 9 bases. Germline V gene sequence: CDR1 MDHEN, CDR2 SYDVKM. The CDR3 totals 15 residues. Germline trimming cut 2 bases from V and 7 bases from J; bases unmatched to any gene: 6. The CDR3 reads CASSLRDRATQPQHF. The CDR3 DNA reads as TGTGCCAGCAGTTTACGGGACAGGGCAACGCAGCCCCAGCATTTT.

The CDR3 loop is CASIEDRGNEQFF. The CDR3 region has the DNA TGTGCCAGCATCGAAGACCGGGGGAATGAGCAGTTCTTC. The chain carries TRBV2 and TRBJ2-1, with D tentatively TRBD2 (6 bases). The CDR3 covers 13 residues. Trimming removed 7 bases from V and 7 bases from J, with 14 bases in between. CDR1 is SNHLY and CDR2 is FYNNEI in the germline V gene. The whole variable domain, remainder taken from reference TRBV2 and TRBJ2-1, is EPEVTQTPSHQVTQMGQEVILRCVPISNHLYFYWYRQILGQKVEFLVSFYNNEISEKSEIFDDQFSVERPDGSNFTLKIRSTKLEDSAMYFCASIEDRGNEQFFGPGTRLTVL.

The chain combines TRBV21-1 with TRBJ2-3; TRBD1 was called by the table and not checked on the DNA. TRBV21-1 is given as a pseudogene. The CDR3 is made up of 14 amino acids. The CDR3 reads CASSVLQGTDTQYF. The DNA for the CDR3 is TGTGCCAGCAGCGTTTTGCAGGGCACAGATACGCAGTATTTT.

The genes are TRBV11-2 and TRBJ2-5, with no clear D. The CDR3 sequence is 15 residues long. Germline V gene data show CDR1 as SGHAT and CDR2 as FQNNGV. V gave up 7 bases and J gave up 5 bases, with 20 bases separating them. The CDR3 protein is CASTQTWPVMETQYF. CDR3 sequence (DNA): TGTGCCAGCACCCAAACCTGGCCCGTCATGGAGACCCAGTACTTC. The full variable domain, rest sourced from reference TRBV11-2 and TRBJ2-5, is EAGVAQSPRYKIIEKRQSVAFWCNPISGHATLYWYQQILGQGPKLLIQFQNNGVVDDSQLPKDRFSAERLKGVDSTLKIQPAKLEDSAVYLCASTQTWPVMETQYFGPGTRLLVL.

The rearrangement uses TRBV5-1 and TRBJ2-5, with TRBD2 matching 14 bases. V shed 3 bases, J shed 4 bases, and the junction held 8 bases outside the gene matches. This CDR3 has 17 amino acids. Germline CDR1 SGHRS, CDR2 YFSETQ. DNA for the CDR3: TGCGCCAGCAGCTCGGGGACTAGCGGGAGCTTTTCAGAGACCCAGTACTTC. This sequence encodes CASSSGTSGSFSETQYF.

The chain combines TRBV6-5 with TRBJ1-1, with 9 bases matching TRBD1. The ends lost 2 bases at V and 4 bases at J; junction bases unmatched: 2. CDR1 and CDR2 (germline): MNHEY, SVGAGI. The CDR3 totals 14 residues. For the CDR3, the DNA is TGTGCCAGCAGTTACGGACAGGGGAGCACTGAAGCTTTCTTT. As protein: CASSYGQGSTEAFF.

The V call is TRBV28, the J call TRBJ2-5; D gene uncertain. The CDR3 contains 13 residues. Deletions cut 3 bases from V and 5 bases from J, with 10 bases between. Germline loops: CDR1 MDHEN, CDR2 SYDVKM. The CDR3 coding sequence is TGTGCCAGCAGTTTTAGGAGTCGGGAGACCCAGTACTTC. It is translated as CASSFRSRETQYF.

This rearrangement joins TRBV5-6 to TRBJ2-1, with TRBD2 identical over 11 bases. Germline-derived CDR1 and CDR2 are SGHDT and YYEEEE. V was clipped by 0 bases and J by 1 base; unmatched bases: 6. This CDR3 spans 18 amino acids. The CDR3 DNA follows: TGTGCCAGCAGCTTGGTTCCTAGCGGGAGGCTATCCTACAATGAGCAGTTCTTC. Translated, it gives CASSLVPSGRLSYNEQFF.

The chain couples TRBV6-6 to TRBJ1-6; TRBD1 is a possible D gene (6 bases). Trimming removed 4 bases from V and 5 bases from J, with 12 bases in between. The CDR3 is 15 residues long. Germline CDR1 reads MNHNY; CDR2 reads SVGAGI (reference sequence). The DNA of the CDR3 is TGTGCCAGCAGTTCGGCGGGGGGCGATAATTCACCCCTCCACTTT. The encoded protein is CASSSAGGDNSPLHF.

The chain is built from TRBV7-2 and TRBJ1-2, with 7 nucleotides matching TRBD1. J lost 4 bases, V lost 1 base, and 6 bases had no gene match. This CDR3 has 15 amino acids. Germline CDR1 and CDR2: SGHTA and FQGNSA. This CDR3 reads CASSLVTGTPYGYTF. CDR3 nucleotides: TGTGCCAGCAGCTTAGTGACAGGGACTCCCTATGGCTACACCTTC.